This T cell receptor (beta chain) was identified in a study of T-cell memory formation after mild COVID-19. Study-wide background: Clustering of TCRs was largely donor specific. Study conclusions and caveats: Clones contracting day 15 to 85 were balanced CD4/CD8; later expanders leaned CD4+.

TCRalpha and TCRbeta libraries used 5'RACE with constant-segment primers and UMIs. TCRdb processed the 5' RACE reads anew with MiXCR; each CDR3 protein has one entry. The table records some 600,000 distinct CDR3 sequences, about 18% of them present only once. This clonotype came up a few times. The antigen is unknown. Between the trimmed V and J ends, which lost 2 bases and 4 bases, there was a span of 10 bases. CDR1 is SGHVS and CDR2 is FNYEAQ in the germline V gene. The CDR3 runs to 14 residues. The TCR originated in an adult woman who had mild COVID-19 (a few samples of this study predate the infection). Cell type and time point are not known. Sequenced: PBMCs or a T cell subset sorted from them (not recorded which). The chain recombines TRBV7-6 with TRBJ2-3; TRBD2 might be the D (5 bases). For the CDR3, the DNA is TGTGCCAGCAGCTTATACCTAGCCGCAGATACGCAGTATTTT. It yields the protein CASSLYLAADTQYF.